These T cell receptor beta chains were read from a single sample in a study of OX40 agonist ivuxolimab in advanced cancers. Measured with immunoSEQ multiplex PCR; TCRdb has only the in-frame clones, and not every one. The sample holds some 97,000 clones, around 90% seen once. Source: CD4+ or CD8+ T cells sorted from blood, taken in a trial of the OX40 agonist ivuxolimab. The origin of the receptors is an adult with an advanced solid tumor such as melanoma, head and neck, liver or kidney cancer. Both conserved end residues are part of each CDR3. A D gene is named only where the DNA matches it firmly. Clone size is not always given. Where it is, it says once, few, many or a class for expanded clones.

NA	TRBJ2-2	TRBV6-1	NA	TGTGCCAGCACTTCGGGACATGCGAACACCGGGGAGCTGTTTTTT	CASTSGHANTGELFF
NA	TRBJ1-5	TRBV7-9	NA	TGTGCCAGCACCGGCACGGGGTACGGTCAGCCCCAGCATTTT	CASTGTGYGQPQHF
TRBD1	TRBJ1-2	TRBV28	NA	TGTGCCAGCAGTGACAGGGGCCGATTCTATGGCTACACCTTC	CASSDRGRFYGYTF
NA	TRBJ2-1	TRBV4-3	NA	TGCGCCAGCAGCCAAGGTTACAATGAGCAGTTCTTC	CASSQGYNEQFF
TRBD1	TRBJ2-7	TRBV7-9	NA	TGTGCCAGCAGCTCTGGTGGGACAGGGCATACCTACGAGCAGTACTTC	CASSSGGTGHTYEQYF
NA	TRBJ1-4	TRBV6-5	NA	TGTGCCAGCAGTTATCGCGGCAGGGAGAATGAAAAACTGTTTTTT	CASSYRGRENEKLFF
NA	TRBJ1-2	TRBV6-6	NA	TGTGCCAGTGAGGAGACCACAGAGCACTATGGCTACACCTTC	CASEETTEHYGYTF
TRBD2	TRBJ2-3	TRBV19	NA	TGTGCCAGTAAAAGCGGGAGAAGAACAGATACGCAGTATTTT	CASKSGRRTDTQYF
NA	TRBJ2-5	TRBV5-1	NA	TGCGCCAGCAGCTTGGGGGGAGTCGGGCAAGAGACCCAGTACTTC	CASSLGGVGQETQYF
NA	TRBJ1-1	TRBV7-2	once	TGTGCCAGCAGCTTAGAGGGAGTTAGCTACACTGAAGCTTTCTTT	CASSLEGVSYTEAFF
NA	TRBJ2-1	TRBV11-3	NA	TGTGCCAGCAGCTTAGGGCCGGGAGAGGGGAACAATGAGCAGTTCTTC	CASSLGPGEGNNEQFF
NA	TRBJ2-1	TRBV6-4	NA	TGTGCCAGCAGTGACCGGGGGCTAGGCAATGAGCAGTTCTTC	CASSDRGLGNEQFF
NA	TRBJ1-4	TRBV14	NA	TGTGCCAGCAGCCAGGAGGCCGGGTCGGGTGAAAAACTGTTTTTT	CASSQEAGSGEKLFF
NA	TRBJ2-2	TRBV4-3	NA	TGCGCCAGCAGCCAAGATCTTGGGCAGTCCGGGGAGCTGTTTTTT	CASSQDLGQSGELFF
TRBD1	TRBJ2-7	TRBV28	NA	TGTGCCAGCAGCCTCGGACAGGTGGGGACCTACGAGCAGTACTTC	CASSLGQVGTYEQYF
NA	TRBJ1-1	TRBV18	NA	TGTGCCAGCTCACGGTCACAGAACACTGAAGCTTTCTTT	CASSRSQNTEAFF
TRBD2	TRBJ2-7	TRBV28	NA	TGTGCCAGCAGGAAGAAGACTAGCGGGAGACGGGGCGAGCAGTACTTC	CASRKKTSGRRGEQYF
NA	TRBJ1-5	TRBV28	few	TGTGCCAGCTCAGGGTCAGCCCAGCCCCAGCATTTT	CASSGSAQPQHF
NA	TRBJ2-5	TRBV7-2	NA	TGTGCCAGCAGCCCCCTCAGTAGAGCCAAGCTGGGGACCCAGTACTTC	CASSPLSRAKLGTQYF
TRBD2	TRBJ2-4	TRBV23-1	once	TGCGCCAGCAGTCAATCGAACCGCGGGAGGAAAAACATTCAGTACTTC	CASSQSNRGRKNIQYF
NA	TRBJ2-7	TRBV4-1	many	TGCGCCAGCAGCCATCGTTTGCTGACGACAGGATCGTCCTACGAGCAGTACTTC	CASSHRLLTTGSSYEQYF
NA	TRBJ1-2	TRBV5-8	NA	TGTGCCAGCAGCCGAATTTCTACGGGGGGCTACACCTTC	CASSRISTGGYTF
TRBD1	TRBJ2-2	TRBV9	once	TGTGCCAGCAGCGGACAGGGACGTAACACCGGGGAGCTGTTTTTT	CASSGQGRNTGELFF
TRBD1	TRBJ2-5	TRBV28	NA	TGTGCCAGCAGTTCGGACAGGGTAGATCCAGAGACCCAGTACTTC	CASSSDRVDPETQYF
NA	TRBJ1-2	TRBV14	NA	TGTGCCAGCAGCCTCGGGTCCCGGAGGGTTAACTATGGCTACACCTTC	CASSLGSRRVNYGYTF
TRBD2	TRBJ2-1	TRBV5-1	NA	TGCGCCAGCAGCTTGCAAGCGGGAGGGGCCAATGAGCAGTTCTTC	CASSLQAGGANEQFF
NA	TRBJ1-2	TRBV10-3	NA	TGTGCCATCAGTGAGGCGGAGAGACGTGGCTACACCTTC	CAISEAERRGYTF
TRBD1	TRBJ2-7	TRBV28	NA	TGTGCCAGCAGTTCCCCCGGGACAGGGAACCCCTACGAGCAGTACTTC	CASSSPGTGNPYEQYF
TRBD1	TRBJ2-1	TRBV5-1	NA	TGCGCCAGCAGCCATCGCCGAGACAGGGGGCGCAATGAGCAGTTCTTC	CASSHRRDRGRNEQFF
TRBD1	TRBJ2-2	TRBV18	NA	TGTGCCAGCTCACCACCCGGGACAGGGGGCGGCACCGGGGAGCTGTTTTTT	CASSPPGTGGGTGELFF
TRBD1	TRBJ2-1	TRBV2	NA	TGTGCCAGCAGTGTACAGGGGGCCGATGAGCAGTTCTTC	CASSVQGADEQFF
NA	TRBJ1-3	TRBV28	NA	TGTGCCAGCAGTTTGTCATGGAAAAAGGGAAACACCATATATTTT	CASSLSWKKGNTIYF
NA	TRBJ1-1	TRBV5-1	NA	TGCGCCAGCAGCTTGTTGGACACTGAAGCTTTCTTT	CASSLLDTEAFF
NA	TRBJ2-7	TRBV2	NA	TGTGCCAGCAGCTTGGACAGTATCTACGAGCAGTACTTC	CASSLDSIYEQYF
NA	TRBJ2-5	TRBV10-3	NA	TGTGCCATCAGTGAGTCGGTAGGGGGTGATGAGACCCAGTACTTC	CAISESVGGDETQYF
NA	TRBJ2-7	TRBV6-1	NA	TGTGCCAGCAGTGGACCTCAGAGAGCCTACGAGCAGTACTTC	CASSGPQRAYEQYF
NA	TRBJ1-5	TRBV7-2	NA	TGTGCCAGCAGCCCCGACAGTTTTCAGCCCCAGCATTTT	CASSPDSFQPQHF
NA	TRBJ1-1	TRBV27	NA	TGTGCCAGCAGTTATCGGACCCAAGCCCGAAGTAGCACTGAAGCTTTCTTT	CASSYRTQARSSTEAFF
NA	TRBJ1-2	TRBV5-1	NA	TGCGCCAGCAGCTTAGACCTAACAGGGCGCTATGGCTACACCTTC	CASSLDLTGRYGYTF
TRBD2	TRBJ2-2	TRBV11-3	NA	TGTGCCAGCAGACCTACTAGCGGGAGGTTAACCGGGGAGCTGTTTTTT	CASRPTSGRLTGELFF
TRBD1	TRBJ2-3	TRBV6-6	NA	TGTGCCACCCAACGACAGGGACGAAGCACAGATACGCAGTATTTT	CATQRQGRSTDTQYF
NA	TRBJ1-1	TRBV6-5	NA	TGTGCCAGCAGTTGGAGGACGGGCGGGAGCACTGAAGCTTTCTTT	CASSWRTGGSTEAFF
NA	TRBJ2-1	TRBV4-2	NA	TGTGCCAGCAGGGAGACTGAGGGCCGCAGCTACAATGAGCAGTTCTTC	CASRETEGRSYNEQFF
NA	TRBJ2-1	TRBV18	NA	TGTGCCAGCTCACCATCAGTGATCTCCTACAATGAGCAGTTCTTC	CASSPSVISYNEQFF
TRBD2	TRBJ2-3	TRBV29-1	NA	TGCAGCGGCCTGGCGGGAGCCGGCACAGATACGCAGTATTTT	CSGLAGAGTDTQYF
NA	TRBJ1-2	TRBV20-1	few	TGCAGTGCTAGTAATAGGGTTGGCTACACCTTC	CSASNRVGYTF
NA	TRBJ2-1	TRBV2	NA	TGTGCCAGCCGCCTAGCTTATGAGCAGTTCTTC	CASRLAYEQFF
NA	TRBJ1-4	TRBV4-1	NA	TGCGCCAGCAGCCAAGATCCCTCGGCCAGTGGAAATGAAAAACTGTTTTTT	CASSQDPSASGNEKLFF
TRBD1	TRBJ2-7	TRBV5-1	NA	TGCGCCAGCAGCTTACAGGGGTTCGAAGGCGAGCAGTACTTC	CASSLQGFEGEQYF
NA	TRBJ1-5	TRBV9	NA	TGTGCCAGCAGCGTAGCTGGGGATATGAATCAGCCCCAGCATTTT	CASSVAGDMNQPQHF
TRBD2	TRBJ2-2	TRBV29-1	once	TGCAGCGTTGGAGGGGGACTAGCGGGACGGACCGGGGAGCTGTTTTTT	CSVGGGLAGRTGELFF
NA	TRBJ1-3	TRBV7-9	once	TGTGCCAGCAGCTTCGGGCTGGATAATGTGTATTTT	CASSFGLDNVYF
NA	TRBJ1-2	TRBV7-2	NA	TGTGCCAGCAGGCCTGTCAGATATGGCTACACCTTC	CASRPVRYGYTF
TRBD1	TRBJ2-2	TRBV7-3	few	TGTGCCAGCAGCCCCACATCCCCCCAGGGGGCTTTCCCCGGGGAGCTGTTTTTT	CASSPTSPQGAFPGELFF
NA	TRBJ2-2	TRBV18	NA	TGTGCCAGCTCACCAGGGACGGACACCGGGGAGCTGTTTTTT	CASSPGTDTGELFF
NA	TRBJ1-5	TRBV5-8	NA	TGTGCCAGCAGCTTAGGCAGAACTAGCAATCAGCCCCAGCATTTT	CASSLGRTSNQPQHF
NA	TRBJ1-5	TRBV27	NA	TGTGCCAGCAGTCTGACCTCAGGACTTAGCAATCAGCCCCAGCATTTT	CASSLTSGLSNQPQHF
NA	TRBJ1-4	TRBV27	NA	TGTGCCAGCAGTCCCCTGGGAGGGGCCGCTAATGAAAAACTGTTTTTT	CASSPLGGAANEKLFF
NA	TRBJ1-5	TRBV28	NA	TGTGCCAGCAGTCTACCCGTCGGCGCGTCCCAGCATTTT	CASSLPVGASQHF